The 24 T cell receptor beta chains reported below all come from one sample, sequenced in a study of blood T cells in healthy people across ages. The second PCR ran roughly 6 to 11 cycles with a sample-barcoded 5' primer and J-beta primers. TCRdb itself ran the 5' RACE reads through MiXCR, one entry per CDR3 protein. Here the sample spans about 930,000 distinct CDR3 sequences, almost 30% being singletons. A further study also used this sample, focusing on T cells of mothers and their children.

The sequenced sample was blood. These receptors all come from a woman aged 40 to 50 in good health.

CDR3 sequence (DNA): TGTGCCAGCAGCGCGGACTGGAATGAGCAGTTCTTC. It is translated as CASSADWNEQFF. The chain recombines TRBV9 with TRBJ2-1; D possibly corresponds to TRBD2 (5 bases). The CDR3 sequence is 12 residues long. Trimming removed 3 bases at V and 7 bases at J, with 8 bases between. The germline gives CDR1 SGDLS, CDR2 YYNGEE.

Note on this clonotype: A clone one base away is much larger, so this may be a read error. CDR3 in amino acids: CATSMGYNSPLHF. Written as DNA, the CDR3 is TGTGCCACCAGTATGGGGTATAATTCACCCCTCCACTTT. The chain couples TRBV10-3 to TRBJ1-6; no clear D. The CDR3 consists of 13 residues. CDR1 is ENHRY, CDR2 SYGVKD, per germline.

This clonotype has a count of ten or more. The CDR3 reads CASSPQGGYGQPQHF. The CDR3 DNA follows: TGTGCCAGCTCACCCCAGGGAGGGTATGGGCAGCCCCAGCATTTT. J is TRBJ1-5 and V is TRBV18, with D possibly TRBD1 on 5 matching bases. The CDR3 contains 15 residues. The ends were cut back, 3 bases at V and 7 bases at J, with 16 bases in the middle. Germline loops: CDR1 KGHSH, CDR2 LQKENI.

In this sample, this clonotype turned up a few times. This chain's CDR3 is CASSSHPGLADYEQYF. The CDR3 bases are TGCGCCAGCAGCTCTCACCCGGGACTAGCGGACTACGAGCAGTACTTC. V is TRBV5-1 and J is TRBJ2-4, with 11 bases fitting TRBD2. The J call is doubtful: the DNA matches TRBJ2-7 better. CDR3 length equals 16 residues. Germline V gene sequence: CDR1 SGHRS, CDR2 YFSETQ.

This clonotype was detected only a few times. The chain uses TRBV28 and TRBJ2-7; TRBD2 might be the D (7 bases). The CDR3 runs 14 residues. V was clipped by 7 bases and J by 6 bases, with 19 bases between them. Germline V gene data show CDR1 as MDHEN and CDR2 as SYDVKM. In DNA form, the CDR3 reads TGTGCCAGCAACCTCGGCGGGGGCCAGGGCGAGCAGTACTTC. Encoded protein: CASNLGGGQGEQYF.

As to this clonotype: This may arise from a read error, as a much more abundant clone is one base away. This sequence joins TRBV6-1 and TRBJ2-7; a weak D match, TRBD1 (5 bases). There are 13 residues in the CDR3. The germline CDR1 and CDR2 sequences are MNHNS and SASEGT. Deletions cut 7 bases from V and 7 bases from J, with 17 bases between. For the CDR3, the DNA is TGTGCCAGCACGGTGGGGCCCTACAATGAGCAGTACTTC. Translation: CASTVGPYNEQYF.

The CDR3 sequence: CASWRGDTEAFF. The CDR3 nucleotides read TGTGCCAGTTGGAGGGGCGACACTGAAGCTTTCTTT. The chain links TRBV6-1 to TRBJ1-1, with a possible D match to TRBD1 (5 bases). Per germline, CDR1 MNHNS and CDR2 SASEGT. There are 12 residues in the CDR3. With 9 bases removed from V and 3 bases from J, the gap between germline ends came to 11 bases.

The chain uses TRBV12-3 or TRBV12-4 and TRBJ1-3, with 8 bases fitting TRBD1. The CDR3 length is 19 residues. The ends lost 2 bases at V and 0 bases at J; junction bases unmatched: 12. In DNA, the CDR3 is TGTGCCAGCAGTTTACAAAGGGGGACAGGAGGACTCTCTGGAAACACCATATATTTT. As protein: CASSLQRGTGGLSGNTIYF.

The chain uses TRBV7-2 and TRBJ2-6; D ambiguous. V lost 6 bases and J 0 bases, leaving 15 bases between the germline ends. This CDR3 region has 17 residues. The V gene's germline CDR1 is SGHTA and CDR2 FQGNSA. CDR3 DNA: TGTGCCAGCAGTCGCGCCCCGACCCACTCTGGGGCCAACGTCCTGACTTTC. It codes for CASSRAPTHSGANVLTF.

This clonotype has at least ten counts. V usage is TRBV5-1 and J usage is TRBJ2-5; D is unclear. The V gene's germline CDR1 is SGHRS and CDR2 YFSETQ. The CDR3 contains 15 residues. Trimming removed 4 bases at V and 2 bases at J, with 15 bases between. This chain's CDR3 is CASSHGPQEQETQYF. DNA of the CDR3: TGCGCCAGCAGCCACGGACCTCAAGAACAAGAGACCCAGTACTTC.

The table lists this clonotype with a few counts. This chain connects TRBV3-1 to TRBJ2-4, with D maybe TRBD1 (6 bases). CDR3 size: 17 residues. Germline V gene lookup returns CDR1 LGHDT and CDR2 YNNKEL (reference sequence). V was shortened by 2 bases and J by 3 bases, with 17 bases between the two germline ends. The CDR3 nucleotides are TGTGCCAGCAGCCAATTCAGTTCACAGGGTGGCAAAAACATTCAGTACTTC. It translates to CASSQFSSQGGKNIQYF. The full variable domain, rest sourced from reference TRBV3-1 and TRBJ2-4, is DTAVSQTPKYLVTQMGNDKSIKCEQNLGHDTMYWYKQDSKKFLKIMFSYNNKELIINETVPNRFSPKSPDKAHLNLHINSLELGDSAVYFCASSQFSSQGGKNIQYFGAGTRLSVL.

CDR3 sequence (DNA): TGTGCCAGCAGTGAAGAGGGAAACAGGTTTGGCTACACCTTC. This gives the protein CASSEEGNRFGYTF. The chain carries TRBV2 and TRBJ1-2; possibly TRBD1 for D (5 bases). Germline values: CDR1 SNHLY, CDR2 FYNNEI. V shed 1 base and J shed 7 bases, with 13 bases lying between them. The CDR3 has 14 residues.

Regarding this clonotype: With a much larger clone just one base away, this may be a read error. V is TRBV6-6 and J is TRBJ2-2; 7 bases match TRBD1. This CDR3 has 15 residues. Germline loops: CDR1 MNHNY, CDR2 SVGAGI (reference sequence). Written as DNA, the CDR3 is TGTACCAGCAGGGGGACAGCGCGCGTAGCCGGGGAGCTGTTTTTT. Its protein is CTSRGTARVAGELFF.

At least ten counts were recorded for this clonotype. The rearrangement joins TRBV7-2 to TRBJ2-5; D is uncertain. In germline, CDR1 is SGHTA, CDR2 FQGNSA. Deletions cut 5 bases from V and 5 bases from J, with 18 bases between. The CDR3 extends over 15 amino acids. Here the CDR3 reads CASSAKPPGSETQYF. CDR3 DNA sequence: TGTGCCAGCAGCGCCAAACCCCCGGGTTCGGAGACCCAGTACTTC.

A few counts support this clonotype. The J gene is TRBJ2-5, the V gene TRBV7-6; possible D gene TRBD1, 6 bases. The assigned J gene may be wrong: the sequence end matches TRBJ2-7 better. Germline V CDR1 and CDR2: SGHVS, FNYEAQ. This CDR3 contains 17 residues. The CDR3 nucleotides are TGTGCCAGCAGCTTAGCGCTTGTACAGGGCCCGATGGACGAGCAGTACTTC. The encoded protein is CASSLALVQGPMDEQYF.

A word on this clonotype: The junction does not match germline at one end; this may be a read error. The CDR3 reads CAGSLGQVYGYTF. DNA of the CDR3: TGTGCCGGCAGCTTAGGTCAGGTCTATGGCTACACCTTC. The V call is TRBV7-2, the J call TRBJ1-2, with D unclear. Germline values: CDR1 SGHTA, CDR2 FQGNSA. The length of the CDR3 is 13 residues.

The J gene is TRBJ1-1, the V gene TRBV3-1; TRBD1 might be the D (5 bases). The CDR3 loop spans 14 amino acids. V gave up 2 bases and J gave up 1 base, with 8 bases separating them. Germline values: CDR1 LGHDT, CDR2 YNNKEL (reference sequence). The CDR3 loop reads CASSQQTANTEAFF. For the CDR3, the DNA is TGTGCCAGCAGCCAACAGACAGCGAACACTGAAGCTTTCTTT. Using reference TRBV3-1 and TRBJ1-1 for the parts outside the CDR3, the full variable domain is DTAVSQTPKYLVTQMGNDKSIKCEQNLGHDTMYWYKQDSKKFLKIMFSYNNKELIINETVPNRFSPKSPDKAHLNLHINSLELGDSAVYFCASSQQTANTEAFFGQGTRLTVV.

This clonotype showed up many times. This chain joins TRBV29-1 and TRBJ2-3; D is unresolved. Trimming stripped 3 bases from V and 4 bases from J, with 2 bases between. CDR1 is SQVTM and CDR2 is ANQGSEA in the germline V gene. The CDR3 runs 10 residues. This CDR3 reads CSVDSDTQYF. The CDR3 DNA reads TGCAGCGTTGATTCAGATACGCAGTATTTT.

The rearrangement joins TRBV27 to TRBJ1-1; D is perhaps TRBD1 (6 bases). Trimming stripped 0 bases from V and 5 bases from J, with 13 bases between. Germline CDR1 MNHEY, CDR2 SMNVEV (reference sequence). The CDR3 loop spans 15 amino acids. CDR3 sequence reads: CASSLSGAGSTEAFF. The DNA for the CDR3 is TGTGCCAGCAGTTTATCGGGGGCTGGGAGTACTGAAGCTTTCTTT.

The chain links TRBV7-9 to TRBJ1-2; D might be TRBD1 (6 bases). Germline CDR1 is SEHNR and CDR2 is FQNEAQ (reference sequence). The CDR3 contains 14 residues. Trimming shortened V by 5 bases and J by 4 bases, and 14 bases separated the two germline ends. The CDR3 DNA reads as TGTGCCAGCAGCCCTCCTGGGGGGCCCTATGGCTACACCTTC. It specifies CASSPPGGPYGYTF.

This clonotype came up many times. The chain is built from TRBV12-3 or TRBV12-4 and TRBJ1-2, with TRBD1 matching 8 bases. Trimming at V came to 6 bases and at J to 8 bases, leaving 11 bases not matched to a gene. This CDR3 spans 14 amino acids. The DNA for the CDR3 is TGTGCCAGCAGCCCAAGGACAGGGCTTGGCGGCTACACCTTC. Translating gives CASSPRTGLGGYTF.

This clonotype was observed a handful of times. The chain links TRBV2 to TRBJ2-2; perhaps D is TRBD1 or TRBD2 (5 bases each). The CDR3 has 13 residues. Germline assignment: CDR1 SNHLY and CDR2 FYNNEI. Trimming stripped 8 bases from V and 2 bases from J, with 9 bases between. In DNA form, the CDR3 reads TGTGCCAGCCCCAGGGACAACACCGGGGAGCTGTTTTTT. It yields the protein CASPRDNTGELFF.

In this sample, this clonotype turned up many times. V and J are TRBV20-1 and TRBJ2-7; the D is unclear. This CDR3 has 12 residues. CDR1 is DFQATT, CDR2 SNEGSKA, per germline (reference sequence). Trimming left V 6 bases short and J 2 bases short, with 11 bases between. As DNA, the CDR3 is TGCAGTGCCAGAAAAGACACCTACGAGCAGTACTTC. Translation: CSARKDTYEQYF.

This clonotype appeared a few times. The V gene is TRBV10-3, the J gene TRBJ1-6; 7 nucleotides agree with TRBD1. CDR3 length: 14 amino acids. Germline assignment: CDR1 ENHRY and CDR2 SYGVKD. Unmatched junction bases numbered 2, after V lost 4 bases and J lost 5 bases. CDR3 sequence reads: CAISAGQDNSPLHF. CDR3 nucleotides: TGTGCCATCAGTGCTGGACAGGATAATTCACCCCTCCACTTT.